The 25 T cell receptor beta chains presented below share a single source sample, sequenced in a study of cytomegalovirus exposure and HLA in healthy donors (dated by TCRdb to 2017 to 2019). Library creation used the immunoSEQ multiplex PCR assay. The multiplex PCR relied on a mix of 60 forward primers for TCR Vbeta segments and 13 reverse primers for TCR Jbeta segments. Sourced from immuneACCESS, this table was stored by TCRdb with only in-frame sequences that have V and J called. A share of the clones is absent; for the studies checked, an unresolved V gene accounts for under half, and the remainder has no known explanation. This sample comprises 120,000 to 150,000 clones, approximately 82% of them detected only once. The top ten hold roughly 3.4% of the sample. Material for sequencing was PBMCs. All receptors come from a man aged 18 to 35 in good health and CMV-seropositive.

The CDR3 nucleotides are TGCAGTGCTAGATTAAACGGGGTCCTCCACTTT. Its protein is CSARLNGVLHF. This chain joins TRBV20-1 and TRBJ1-6; no clear D gene. The CDR3 has 11 amino acids. Trimming removed 2 bases at V and 15 bases at J, with 11 bases between. The V gene's germline CDR1 is DFQATT and CDR2 SNEGSKA (reference sequence).

The chain recombines TRBV6-5 with TRBJ2-7; 13 bases are a match to TRBD2. The CDR3 runs to 15 residues. In germline, CDR1 is MNHEY, CDR2 SVGAGI. J gave up 4 bases and V 4 bases, and 4 bases lay outside the gene matches. The DNA for the CDR3 is TGTGCCAGCAGTTTGCCGGGACTAGCGGGATACGAGCAGTACTTC. As protein: CASSLPGLAGYEQYF.

The chain carries TRBV10-3 and TRBJ2-7; tentatively, D is TRBD1 (6 bases). The germline CDR1 and CDR2 sequences are ENHRY and SYGVKD. Trimming removed 7 bases from V and 5 bases from J, with 15 bases in between. This CDR3 region has 13 residues. CDR3 loop: CAITATDRNEQYF. In DNA, the CDR3 is TGTGCCATCACCGCTACTGACAGGAACGAGCAGTACTTC.

The V call is TRBV6-5, the J call TRBJ2-6; possibly TRBD1 for D (6 bases). V lost 2 bases, J lost 4 bases, and 9 bases lay in between. The CDR3 sequence is 15 residues long. Germline assignment: CDR1 MNHEY and CDR2 SVGAGI. The CDR3, as DNA: TGTGCCAGCAGTTACGCAGGGGCAGGGGCCAACGTCCTGACTTTC. It encodes CASSYAGAGANVLTF.

The CDR3 nucleotides read TGTGCCAGCAGAAGACTAGCGGGAGCCTACGAGCAGTACTTC. This gives the protein CASRRLAGAYEQYF. The chain uses TRBV28 and TRBJ2-7; 12 bases fit TRBD2. After removal of 6 bases from V and 2 bases from J, the junction contained 2 bases not matched to a gene. The CDR3 covers 14 residues. Germline V lookup: CDR1 MDHEN, CDR2 SYDVKM.

The chain carries TRBV18 and TRBJ1-1; D is unresolved. Germline CDR1 is KGHSH and CDR2 is LQKENI. This CDR3 spans 14 amino acids. V was shortened by 0 bases and J by 1 base, with 6 bases between the two germline ends. The CDR3 DNA is TGTGCCAGCTCACCACCGGGCAGGAACACTGAAGCTTTCTTT. It yields the protein CASSPPGRNTEAFF.

The V call is TRBV4-1, the J call TRBJ2-1; 11 positions agree with TRBD2. The V gene end was trimmed by 1 base and the J gene end by 5 bases; junction bases not matched to a gene: 4. This CDR3 has 16 residues. Germline V lookup: CDR1 MGHRA, CDR2 YSYEKL. Written as DNA, the CDR3 is TGCGCCAGCAGCCAAGTAGCGGGAGGGGGCCACAATGAGCAGTTCTTC. Its protein is CASSQVAGGGHNEQFF.

The rearrangement uses TRBV7-9 and TRBJ2-1; TRBD2 is a possible D gene (6 bases). The germline V gene encodes CDR1 SEHNR and CDR2 FQNEAQ (reference sequence). The germline V and J ends were trimmed by 1 base and 8 bases, with 6 bases remaining between them. There are 12 residues in the CDR3. The CDR3 loop is CASSLGGDEQFF. CDR3 nucleotides: TGTGCCAGCAGCTTAGGGGGGGATGAGCAGTTCTTC.

J is TRBJ1-2 and V is TRBV5-4; D is ambiguous. The germline V and J ends were trimmed by 1 base and 8 bases, with 21 bases remaining between them. The CDR3 sequence is 16 residues long. CDR1 SGHNT and CDR2 YYREEE come from the germline V gene (reference sequence). Here the CDR3 DNA reads TGTGCCAGCAGCTTGCGTGGGAGGAGACGAATCGGGGGCTACACCTTC. Amino acids: CASSLRGRRRIGGYTF.

The chain is built from TRBV5-1 and TRBJ2-2; 7 bases agree with TRBD2. The CDR3 has 13 amino acids. The germline V gene encodes CDR1 SGHRS and CDR2 YFSETQ. V lost 7 bases, J lost 6 bases, and 6 bases stayed unmatched. The CDR3 nucleotides are TGCGCCAGCTACCTTAGCGGGTCCGGGGAGCTGTTTTTT. Translated: CASYLSGSGELFF. The full variable domain, with the rest looked up from reference TRBV5-1 and TRBJ2-2, is KAGVTQTPRYLIKTRGQQVTLSCSPISGHRSVSWYQQTPGQGLQFLFEYFSETQRNKGNFPGRFSGRQFSNSRSEMNVSTLELGDSALYLCASYLSGSGELFFGEGSRLTVL.

This clone came up once. This sequence joins TRBV18 and TRBJ2-6; 7 bases agree with TRBD1. V shed 6 bases, J shed 0 bases, and the junction held 8 bases outside the gene matches. The germline V gene encodes CDR1 KGHSH and CDR2 LQKENI. This CDR3 region has 17 residues. CDR3 loop: CASSLRDSASGANVLTF. For the CDR3, the DNA is TGTGCCAGCTCTCTCCGGGACAGTGCCTCTGGGGCCAACGTCCTGACTTTC.

The chain is built from TRBV20-1 and TRBJ1-1, with a possible D match to TRBD1 (6 bases). CDR3 length equals 10 residues. Germline V CDR1 and CDR2: DFQATT, SNEGSKA (reference sequence). Trimming removed 8 bases from V and 8 bases from J, with 12 bases in between. In DNA, the CDR3 is TGCAGTCCGGGGGGCATCGAAGCTTTCTTT. Protein: CSPGGIEAFF.

The chain combines TRBV10-2 with TRBJ2-1, with D unclear. The CDR3 loop spans 17 amino acids. Trimming left V 0 bases short and J 0 bases short, with 12 bases between. Germline CDR1 is WSHSY and CDR2 is SAAADI. CDR3 sequence (DNA): TGCGCCAGCAGTGAGTCCGGGTCCCCTAGCTCCTACAATGAGCAGTTCTTC. Translated: CASSESGSPSSYNEQFF.

The chain recombines TRBV9 with TRBJ2-2, with 7 bases matching TRBD1. The CDR3 covers 15 residues. J lost 6 bases, V lost 4 bases, and 9 bases had no gene match. The germline CDR1 and CDR2 sequences are SGDLS and YYNGEE. CDR3 protein: CASSPTHRGPGELFF. Here the CDR3 DNA reads TGTGCCAGCAGCCCGACCCACAGGGGCCCCGGGGAGCTGTTTTTT.

This clone occurred a few times. The chain recombines TRBV28 with TRBJ2-5; D unresolved. CDR3 length: 12 amino acids. The V gene's germline CDR1 is MDHEN and CDR2 SYDVKM. V was shortened by 2 bases and J by 9 bases, with 10 bases between the two germline ends. For the CDR3, the DNA is TGTGCCAGCAGTTTACGCGCGCAAGCCCAGTACTTC. It specifies CASSLRAQAQYF.

J is TRBJ1-2 and V is TRBV28; D may be TRBD1 (6 bases). CDR3 length: 18 amino acids. The V end lost 2 bases, the J end lost 0 bases, and 19 bases lay between the germline ends. Germline values: CDR1 MDHEN, CDR2 SYDVKM. The CDR3 region has the DNA TGTGCCAGCAGTTTAACAGGGTTACCAACCTTAGCTAACTATGGCTACACCTTC. As protein: CASSLTGLPTLANYGYTF.

The chain carries TRBV28 and TRBJ2-1; D possibly corresponds to TRBD2 (6 bases). V shed 4 bases and J shed 6 bases, with 13 bases lying between them. CDR1 is MDHEN, CDR2 SYDVKM, per germline. The CDR3 has 14 amino acids. Here the CDR3 DNA reads TGTGCCAGCAGTTCCCCCCCGGGGGTCAATGAGCAGTTCTTC. Translation gives CASSSPPGVNEQFF.

The rearrangement uses TRBV19 and TRBJ2-7; 10 bases match TRBD2. Germline assignment: CDR1 LNHDA and CDR2 SQIVND (reference sequence). The junction had 3 bases not matched to a gene; V was cut back by 5 bases and J by 2 bases. The CDR3 is 14 amino acids. CDR3 sequence: CASSPAGGTYEQYF. The DNA for the CDR3 is TGTGCCAGTAGTCCAGCGGGAGGGACCTACGAGCAGTACTTC.

Only one count was recorded for this clone. J is TRBJ2-5 and V is TRBV4-1; 12 nucleotides match TRBD2. The CDR3 length is 17 residues. The germline V gene has CDR1 MGHRA and CDR2 YSYEKL. The trim removed 6 bases at V and 0 bases at J, leaving 8 bases unmatched. CDR3 loop: CASRLGLAGFNQETQYF. CDR3 in DNA: TGCGCCAGCAGACTCGGACTAGCGGGATTTAACCAAGAGACCCAGTACTTC.

This chain uses TRBV5-4 with TRBJ2-5, with D maybe TRBD1 (5 bases). The germline CDR1 and CDR2 sequences are SGHNT and YYREEE (reference sequence). Trimming cost V 4 bases and J 1 base, with 14 bases left between them. This CDR3 spans 15 amino acids. The CDR3 is CASSPGWGIQETQYF. The CDR3 bases are TGTGCCAGCAGCCCAGGGTGGGGTATCCAAGAGACCCAGTACTTC.

V is TRBV7-6 and J is TRBJ2-2; TRBD1 agrees at 7 bases. CDR3 size: 16 residues. Per germline, CDR1 SGHVS and CDR2 FNYEAQ. The V and J ends lost 5 bases and 5 bases, in that order; junction bases with no gene match: 11. Here the CDR3 DNA reads TGTGCCAGCAGCGACCGGACAGGAGGAAAAACCGGGGAGCTGTTTTTT. Translating gives CASSDRTGGKTGELFF.

This clone was recorded once. The genes are TRBV7-9 and TRBJ1-1, with a weak D call TRBD1 (5 bases). The CDR3 sequence is 16 residues long. Germline lookup yields CDR1 SEHNR and CDR2 FQNEAQ (reference sequence). V was pared by 5 bases and J by 11 bases, with 27 bases between. CDR3 nucleotide sequence: TGTGCCAGCAGCGTACCCGGTCCCGGGGGTCAGGGACGGGCTTTCTTT. Amino acids: CASSVPGPGGQGRAFF.

This clone was detected only a few times. The rearrangement links TRBV4-1 to TRBJ2-3; D uncertain. Trimming stripped 5 bases from V and 3 bases from J, with 12 bases between. Germline V gene sequence: CDR1 MGHRA, CDR2 YSYEKL. The CDR3 spans 14 residues. CDR3 coding DNA: TGCGCCAGCAGCTCCCCGACCGGGACAGATACGCAGTATTTT. It translates to CASSSPTGTDTQYF.

With regard to this clone: A junction end diverges from the germline sequence, so it may reflect a read error. This chain connects TRBV4-1 to TRBJ1-1; TRBD1 aligns across 7 bases. Germline lookup yields CDR1 MGHRA and CDR2 YSYEKL. This CDR3 is built from 17 residues. The CDR3 DNA sequence: TGCGCCGGCAGCCAACAGGGCAGGGGGAGACAAGACACTGAAGCTTTCTTT. It translates to CAGSQQGRGRQDTEAFF.

The chain carries TRBV9 and TRBJ1-1, with D possibly TRBD1 on 5 matching bases. The germline V gene encodes CDR1 SGDLS and CDR2 YYNGEE. The CDR3 has 19 amino acids. V lost 5 bases and J lost 10, with 36 bases in between. CDR3 sequence (DNA): TGTGCCAGCAGATCAATCGGGAGGGAGTCGTGGGACCAGTCTCGTGCAGCTTTCTTT. Translation: CASRSIGRESWDQSRAAFF.